Listed below are T cell receptor beta chains from one sample, sequenced in a study of Ad26.COV2.S vaccination and SARS-CoV-2 variants. Only in-frame clones appear in the TCRdb table, and some are missing; sequencing was by immunoSEQ multiplex PCR. Among roughly 350,000 clones listed, approximately 86% were seen once. This material consisted of peripheral blood, taken in a trial of Ad26.COV2.S vaccine versus placebo. The receptors were gathered from a person aged 18 to 59 who received the Ad26.COV2.S COVID-19 vaccine or a placebo. Both conserved end residues are part of each CDR3. A D gene is named only where the DNA matches it firmly. Clone size is stated in some rows and not others, as once, few, many or a class when expanded.

j_call | d_call | clone_size | v_call | cdr3_aa | cdr3_nt
TRBJ1-3 | - | many | TRBV4-2 | CASSHALRGGRVRNTIYF | TGTGCCAGCAGCCATGCGCTCCGAGGCGGCAGGGTCAGAAACACCATATATTTT
TRBJ2-7 | - | - | TRBV4-1 | CASSGPGPNYEQYF | TGCGCCAGCAGCGGGCCGGGACCAAACTACGAGCAGTACTTC
TRBJ2-7 | - | few | TRBV2 | CASMFSYEQYF | TGTGCCAGCATGTTCAGCTACGAGCAGTACTTC
TRBJ2-1 | - | - | TRBV18 | CASSPGLLSAPYNEQFF | TGTGCCAGCTCACCCGGCCTCCTTAGCGCGCCCTACAATGAGCAGTTCTTC
TRBJ2-5 | TRBD2 | few | TRBV11-3 | CASSSGGAQETQYF | TGTGCCAGCAGCTCCGGGGGGGCCCAAGAGACCCAGTACTTC
TRBJ1-6 | TRBD1 | - | TRBV7-2 | CASSLKTGTGGLNSPLHF | TGTGCCAGCAGCCTCAAGACCGGGACAGGGGGCCTGAATTCACCCCTCCACTTT
TRBJ2-2 | - | - | TRBV19 | CASSQQTLGTGELFF | TGTGCCAGTAGTCAACAGACATTGGGCACCGGGGAGCTGTTTTTT
TRBJ1-4 | - | - | TRBV5-1 | CASSLRVGPTNEKLFF | TGCGCCAGCAGCTTAAGGGTTGGCCCCACTAATGAAAAACTGTTTTTT
TRBJ2-5 | - | few | TRBV6-6 | CASSYRIQETQYF | TGTGCCAGCAGTTACCGGATCCAAGAGACCCAGTACTTC
TRBJ2-2 | - | - | TRBV6-6 | CASTGGAGTGELFF | TGTGCCAGCACGGGGGGCGCGGGGACCGGGGAGCTGTTTTTT
TRBJ1-1 | TRBD1 | - | TRBV5-4 | CASSLGQAVSNTEAFF | TGTGCCAGCAGCCTCGGACAGGCCGTGTCGAACACTGAAGCTTTCTTT
TRBJ2-5 | - | - | TRBV28 | CASSLYETQYF | TGTGCCAGCAGTTTATACGAGACCCAGTACTTC
TRBJ2-7 | - | once | TRBV10-2 | CASSEILYEQYF | TGCGCCAGCAGTGAAATCCTCTACGAGCAGTACTTC
TRBJ2-3 | - | - | TRBV7-9 | CASSFRSLDTDTQYF | TGTGCCAGCAGCTTCAGGAGTCTAGACACAGATACGCAGTATTTT
TRBJ2-7 | TRBD1 | - | TRBV6-5 | CASSRDRGSGEQYF | TGTGCCAGCAGCCGAGACAGGGGCTCGGGCGAGCAGTACTTC
TRBJ1-1 | TRBD1 | - | TRBV3-1/TRBV3-2 | CASIPRLGQGYTEAFF | TGTGCCAGCATTCCAAGACTAGGACAGGGGTACACTGAAGCTTTCTTT
TRBJ1-1 | - | - | TRBV23-1 | CASSLPPGREGATEAFF | TGCGCCAGCAGCCTACCCCCGGGCAGGGAGGGTGCCACTGAAGCTTTCTTT
TRBJ2-5 | - | - | TRBV6-2/TRBV6-3 | CASSYTVGGYPRETQYF | TGTGCCAGCAGTTACACCGTGGGGGGATATCCCCGGGAGACCCAGTACTTC
TRBJ2-2 | - | - | TRBV9 | CASSVRPVAGSGELFF | TGTGCCAGCAGCGTAAGGCCGGTGGCGGGGTCAGGGGAGCTGTTTTTT
TRBJ2-3 | - | - | TRBV7-8 | CASSLSLVNSGQYF | TGTGCCAGCAGCTTGAGTCTAGTCAACTCAGGGCAGTATTTT
TRBJ2-1 | - | - | TRBV5-1 | CASSSDRAYNEQFF | TGCGCCAGCAGCTCGGACAGAGCCTACAATGAGCAGTTCTTC
TRBJ2-7 | - | - | TRBV6-6 | CASSGNYEQYF | TGTGCCAGTTCGGGGAACTACGAGCAGTACTTC